The 27 T cell receptor beta chains listed next were all sequenced from one sample in a study of T-cell memory formation after mild COVID-19. TCRdb itself ran the 5' RACE reads through MiXCR, one entry per CDR3 protein. The profile shows fewer than 300,000 distinct CDR3 sequences, 15% to 20% of them singletons. Input material: PBMCs or a T cell subset sorted from them (not recorded which). All receptors come from a young man who had mild COVID-19 (a few samples of this study predate the infection). Cell type and time point are not known.

This chain links TRBV7-9 with TRBJ2-7; 8 bases map to TRBD1. CDR1 is SEHNR, CDR2 FQNEAQ, per germline (reference sequence). CDR3 length: 15 amino acids. V lost 1 base to trimming and J lost 2 bases; unmatched junction nucleotides: 4. CDR3 sequence reads: CASSLGDRNTYEQYF. CDR3 sequence (DNA): TGTGCCAGCAGCTTAGGGGACAGGAATACCTACGAGCAGTACTTC.

This chain joins TRBV20-1 and TRBJ1-1; D unclear. The CDR3 length is 15 residues. CDR1 and CDR2 from the germline V gene are DFQATT and SNEGSKA (reference sequence). V was pared by 6 bases and J by 0 bases, with 17 bases between. This CDR3 reads CSASRPAIMNTEAFF. For the CDR3, the DNA is TGCAGTGCATCTCGGCCAGCCATCATGAACACTGAAGCTTTCTTT.

There are a few counts of this clonotype. The V call is TRBV29-1, the J call TRBJ2-7, with 8 bases lining up with TRBD1. Trimming at V came to 6 bases and at J to 2 bases, leaving 15 bases not matched to a gene. CDR3 length: 16 residues. Germline V CDR1 and CDR2: SQVTM, ANQGSEA. This chain's CDR3 is CSVESIDRGPTYEQYV. DNA for the CDR3: TGCAGCGTCGAAAGTATCGACAGGGGCCCCACCTACGAGCAGTACGTC.

The J gene is TRBJ1-2, the V gene TRBV7-9; D gene uncertain. V was shortened by 4 bases and J by 5 bases, with 17 bases between the two germline ends. CDR3 length equals 15 residues. CDR1 and CDR2 (germline): SEHNR, FQNEAQ (reference sequence). CDR3 sequence (DNA): TGTGCCAGCAGCTCCCCCCGTCCGGGGATTTATGGCTACACCTTC. Translating gives CASSSPRPGIYGYTF.

The gene calls are TRBV12-3 or TRBV12-4 and TRBJ2-1; 8 nucleotides agree with TRBD2. The ends lost 4 bases at V and 9 bases at J; junction bases unmatched: 8. The length of the CDR3 is 14 residues. The CDR3 reads CASSSRGLGSEQFF. The CDR3 DNA follows: TGTGCCAGCAGTTCCAGGGGACTAGGGTCTGAGCAGTTCTTC.

This clonotype was seen a few times. CDR3 sequence: CASSSPGTAQETQYF. The DNA for the CDR3 is TGTGCCAGCAGTTCCCCCGGGACAGCACAAGAGACCCAGTACTTC. The genes are TRBV28 and TRBJ2-5; 7 nucleotides agree with TRBD1. This CDR3 region has 15 residues. V lost 4 bases and J lost 2; bases outside the gene matches: 7. The germline gives CDR1 MDHEN, CDR2 SYDVKM. Supplemented by reference TRBV28 and TRBJ2-5, the full variable domain reads DVKVTQSSRYLVKRTGEKVFLECVQDMDHENMFWYRQDPGLGLRLIYFSYDVKMKEKGDIPEGYSVSREKKERFSLILESASTNQTSMYLCASSSPGTAQETQYFGPGTRLLVL.

This clonotype showed up just a few times. This rearrangement joins TRBV6-6 to TRBJ2-1; D might be TRBD2 (5 bases). Germline V lookup: CDR1 MNHNY, CDR2 SVGAGI (reference sequence). The CDR3 spans 11 residues. Trimming removed 3 bases from V and 10 bases from J, with 7 bases in between. The CDR3 here is CASSYTGEQFF. For the CDR3, the DNA is TGTGCCAGCAGTTATACGGGAGAGCAGTTCTTC.

This clonotype has more than one count but fewer than ten. The rearrangement joins TRBV5-5 to TRBJ2-3; D is uncertain. CDR1 is SGHKS and CDR2 is YYEKEE in the germline V gene (reference sequence). The CDR3 is made up of 17 amino acids. V lost 0 bases, J lost 0 bases, and 14 bases lay in between. CDR3 sequence (DNA): TGTGCCAGCAGCTTGGAAGAGGATAGATTTAGCACAGATACGCAGTATTTT. This encodes CASSLEEDRFSTDTQYF.

There are a few counts of this clonotype. The chain couples TRBV4-1 to TRBJ2-1, with 9 positions matching TRBD2. The J segment lost 6 bases and the V segment lost 0 bases, leaving 0 bases of the junction unmatched. The CDR3 has 14 amino acids. CDR1 and CDR2 (germline): MGHRA, YSYEKL. CDR3 region: CASSQEGLANEQFF. CDR3 DNA: TGCGCCAGCAGCCAAGAGGGACTAGCCAATGAGCAGTTCTTC.

The chain joins TRBV7-8 to TRBJ2-1, with a tentative D call TRBD2 (6 bases). Germline V gene sequence: CDR1 SGHVS, CDR2 FQNEAQ. The ends were cut back, 11 bases at V and 2 bases at J, with 10 bases in the middle. The length of the CDR3 is 12 residues. CDR3 region: CAGSGAYNEQFF. The CDR3 DNA follows: TGTGCCGGCTCGGGGGCCTACAATGAGCAGTTCTTC. The full variable domain, with the rest looked up from reference TRBV7-8 and TRBJ2-1, is GAGVSQSPRYKVAKRGQDVALRCDPISGHVSLFWYQQALGQGPEFLTYFQNEAQLDKSGLPSDRFFAERPEGSVSTLKIQRTQQEDSAVYLCAGSGAYNEQFFGPGTRLTVL.

This clonotype was seen a handful of times. This chain joins TRBV7-2 and TRBJ2-5; no clear D gene. The V gene's germline CDR1 is SGHTA and CDR2 FQGNSA. This CDR3 spans 13 amino acids. Trimming took 5 bases from V and 5 from J, leaving 12 bases between them. The CDR3 bases are TGTGCCAGCAGCCCGCACACAGCCGAGACCCAGTACTTC. The encoded protein is CASSPHTAETQYF.

This clonotype was observed a few times. J is TRBJ1-6 and V is TRBV7-2, with D tentatively TRBD1 (5 bases). The germline V gene encodes CDR1 SGHTA and CDR2 FQGNSA. The V and J ends lost 6 bases and 9 bases respectively, with 15 bases between them. The CDR3 spans 14 residues. The CDR3: CASRAGTWGSPLHF. CDR3 nucleotides: TGTGCCAGCAGGGCCGGGACTTGGGGTTCACCCCTCCACTTT.

The DNA of the CDR3 is TGTGCCAGCAGCGTAGATCCGAGGAACACCGGGGAGCTGTTTTTT. Translated, it gives CASSVDPRNTGELFF. The V and J genes are TRBV9 and TRBJ2-2; D remains unclear. The CDR3 covers 15 residues. Between the trimmed V and J ends, which lost 0 bases and 1 base, there was a span of 7 bases. Germline V gene lookup returns CDR1 SGDLS and CDR2 YYNGEE.

The gene calls are TRBV6-5 and TRBJ1-1; D is unclear. Between the trimmed V and J ends, which lost 10 bases and 2 bases, there was a span of 8 bases. The CDR3 length is 11 residues. Per the germline V gene, CDR1 is MNHEY and CDR2 is SVGAGI. The CDR3 DNA follows: TGTGCCACCCCAGCCAACACTGAAGCTTTCTTT. Translating it yields CATPANTEAFF.

This clonotype has only a few counts. V gene TRBV5-5 combines with J gene TRBJ1-4; D gene ambiguous. V lost 2 bases and J lost 6, with 20 bases in between. Per the germline V gene, CDR1 is SGHKS and CDR2 is YYEKEE (reference sequence). This CDR3 has 17 residues. CDR3 coding DNA: TGTGCCAGCAGCTTAGGCCGTCAACGGTATCGGGATGAAAAACTGTTTTTT. It specifies CASSLGRQRYRDEKLFF.

This clonotype was counted many times. The CDR3 loop is CASSFLSRDGEKLFF. As DNA, the CDR3 is TGTGCCAGCAGCTTCTTATCCAGGGACGGTGAAAAACTGTTTTTT. This chain joins TRBV5-6 and TRBJ1-4, with a weak D call TRBD1 (5 bases). Per the germline V gene, CDR1 is SGHDT and CDR2 is YYEEEE. V lost 2 bases, J lost 7 bases, and 15 bases lay in between. This CDR3 has 15 residues.

The gene calls are TRBV29-1 and TRBJ2-7; D is tentatively TRBD1 or TRBD2 (6 bases each). Germline CDR1 reads SQVTM; CDR2 reads ANQGSEA. Trimming stripped 7 bases from V and 1 base from J, with 14 bases between. The CDR3 is 13 residues long. The CDR3: CSAGDRRSYEQYV. The CDR3 nucleotides read TGCAGCGCGGGAGACAGGAGGTCCTACGAGCAGTACGTC.

The chain uses TRBV3-1 and TRBJ1-5; no reliable D call. Germline CDR1 reads LGHDT; CDR2 reads YNNKEL (reference sequence). CDR3 length: 12 residues. With 3 bases removed from V and 6 bases from J, the gap between germline ends came to 6 bases. The CDR3 coding sequence is TGTGCCAGCAGCCATGGATTTCAGCCCCAGCATTTT. Translation: CASSHGFQPQHF.

In this sample, this clonotype turned up a few times. The chain combines TRBV7-2 with TRBJ1-6; D perhaps matches TRBD1 (5 bases). V gave up 7 bases and J gave up 10 bases, with 11 bases separating them. CDR3 size: 12 residues. Germline V gene data show CDR1 as SGHTA and CDR2 as FQGNSA. In nucleotides, the CDR3 is TGTGCCAGCAAGGGGATCGGGTCACCCCTCCACTTT. Its translation: CASKGIGSPLHF.

This clonotype was detected only a few times. V usage is TRBV6-2 or TRBV6-3 and J usage is TRBJ1-2, with D hard to call. The CDR3 covers 13 residues. Germline V lookup: CDR1 MNHEY, CDR2 SVGEGT. Trimming removed 5 bases from V and 4 bases from J, with 11 bases in between. The CDR3 reads CASSPSMGYGYTF. In nucleotides, the CDR3 is TGTGCCAGCAGTCCGTCGATGGGCTATGGCTACACCTTC.

This clonotype came up a few times. This rearrangement joins TRBV6-2 or TRBV6-3 to TRBJ2-2, with D uncertain. The CDR3 covers 16 residues. CDR1 MNHEY and CDR2 SVGEGT come from the germline V gene. With 5 bases removed from V and 0 bases from J, the gap between germline ends came to 13 bases. The CDR3 DNA reads TGTGCCAGCAGTGCCTTTTGGGCAGCGAACACCGGGGAGCTGTTTTTT. Protein: CASSAFWAANTGELFF.

The genes are TRBV6-5 and TRBJ1-2; D unclear. Germline CDR1 is MNHEY and CDR2 is SVGAGI. The CDR3 contains 15 residues. V was clipped by 8 bases and J by 3 bases, with 19 bases between them. The CDR3 region has the DNA TGTGCCAGCTGTCCCCTGCGAGGGTTTGACTATGGCTACACCTTC. Protein product: CASCPLRGFDYGYTF.

This clonotype showed up just a few times. The chain links TRBV29-1 to TRBJ2-3, with D possibly matching TRBD1 (6 bases). This CDR3 region has 13 residues. CDR1 and CDR2 from the germline V gene are SQVTM and ANQGSEA. With 3 bases removed from V and 2 bases from J, the gap between germline ends came to 9 bases. In DNA form, the CDR3 reads TGCAGCGTTGAGGGACAATACACAGATACGCAGTATTTT. It yields the protein CSVEGQYTDTQYF.

The chain links TRBV5-1 to TRBJ2-2; the D is unclear. CDR3 length: 14 residues. Trimming cost V 3 bases and J 7 bases, with 13 bases left between them. CDR1 SGHRS and CDR2 YFSETQ come from the germline V gene. The CDR3 region is CASSSLPGDGELFF. The CDR3 coding sequence is TGCGCCAGCAGCTCCCTTCCGGGCGACGGGGAGCTGTTTTTT.

The J gene is TRBJ2-5, the V gene TRBV7-9; possibly TRBD1 or TRBD2 for D (5 bases each). This CDR3 is 16 amino acids long. V lost 3 bases and J lost 0, with 14 bases in between. CDR1 and CDR2 (germline): SEHNR, FQNEAQ (reference sequence). The CDR3, as DNA: TGTGCCAGCAGCTTCAGGGTTGGAGGTTACCAAGAGACCCAGTACTTC. Residues: CASSFRVGGYQETQYF.

This clonotype has just a few counts. The CDR3 DNA sequence: TGTGCCAGCAGTCCCCCGTTTGGGGACAGGGACTATGGCTACACCTTC. This translates into CASSPPFGDRDYGYTF. The J gene is TRBJ1-2, the V gene TRBV27; 9 nucleotides align to TRBD1. Germline assignment: CDR1 MNHEY and CDR2 SMNVEV (reference sequence). The CDR3 length is 16 residues. The V and J ends lost 5 bases and 3 bases, in that order; junction bases with no gene match: 10.

V gene TRBV4-2 combines with J gene TRBJ2-7; D unclear. The CDR3 has 15 amino acids. Trimming removed 0 bases from V and 3 bases from J, with 12 bases in between. Germline values: CDR1 LGHNA, CDR2 YNFKEQ. The CDR3 DNA sequence: TGTGCCAGCAGCCAAGATCTGGCGCCAGGCTACGAGCAGTACTTC. It codes for CASSQDLAPGYEQYF.